This T cell receptor (beta chain) was captured in a study of OX40 agonist ivuxolimab in advanced cancers. Generated by immunoSEQ multiplex PCR, the TCRdb table keeps only in-frame clones and is missing some. The sample holds some 80,000 clones, under 85% seen once. Study-level points and caveats: Low normalized clonal expansion also occurred in some nonresponding patients. At 0.1 to 3.0 mg/kg, CD4+ and CD8+ blood T cells expanded clonally by week 6. The average count of expanded clones was higher among CD8+ T cells than among CD4+.

A remark on this clone: Its cognate antigen is unknown.

The input for sequencing was CD4+ or CD8+ T cells sorted from blood, taken in a trial of the OX40 agonist ivuxolimab. This TCR derives from an adult with an advanced solid tumor such as melanoma, head and neck, liver or kidney cancer.

The CDR3 DNA reads as TGTGCCACCAGCAGCAAAGTCTCCAGGGCGCAGTATTTT. It specifies CATSSKVSRAQYF. This sequence joins TRBV15 and TRBJ2-3, with D maybe TRBD1 (5 bases). Trimming shortened V by 3 bases and J by 10 bases, and 14 bases separated the two germline ends. There are 13 residues in the CDR3. Germline V gene lookup returns CDR1 LNHNV and CDR2 YYDKDF (reference sequence).